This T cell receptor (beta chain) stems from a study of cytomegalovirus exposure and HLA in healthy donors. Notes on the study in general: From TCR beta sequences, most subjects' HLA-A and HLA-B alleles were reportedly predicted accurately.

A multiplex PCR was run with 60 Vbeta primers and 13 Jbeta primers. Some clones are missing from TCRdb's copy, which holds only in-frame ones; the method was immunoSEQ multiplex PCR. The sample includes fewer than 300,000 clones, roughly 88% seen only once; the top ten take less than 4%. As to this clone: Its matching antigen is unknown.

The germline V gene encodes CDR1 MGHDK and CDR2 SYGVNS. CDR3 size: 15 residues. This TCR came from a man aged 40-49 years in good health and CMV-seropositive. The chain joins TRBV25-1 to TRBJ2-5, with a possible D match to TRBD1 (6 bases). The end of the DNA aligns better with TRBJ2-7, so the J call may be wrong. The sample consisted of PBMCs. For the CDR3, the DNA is TGTGCCAGCAGTGACTTACAGGGAATTACCTACGAGCAGTACTTC. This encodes CASSDLQGITYEQYF.